This T cell receptor (beta chain) was captured in a study of T cell responses to AZD1222 COVID-19 vaccine. Sequencing used immunoSEQ multiplex PCR; TCRdb keeps in-frame clones, though not all of them. The data show 94,000 or so clones, about nine tenths seen once. Trimming pared 5 bases from V and 10 bases from J, leaving 18 bases between. Germline values: CDR1 SGDLS, CDR2 YYNGEE. The CDR3 runs to 13 residues. The clonotype was recovered from an adult in good health. The chain employs TRBV9 and TRBJ1-1; D unresolved. The sequenced sample was peripheral blood, obtained on day 0 of AZD1222 vaccination. The CDR3 DNA reads as TGTGCCAGCAGGGAGGTACCCTTGCCTATAGCTTTCTTT. Translated, it gives CASREVPLPIAFF.